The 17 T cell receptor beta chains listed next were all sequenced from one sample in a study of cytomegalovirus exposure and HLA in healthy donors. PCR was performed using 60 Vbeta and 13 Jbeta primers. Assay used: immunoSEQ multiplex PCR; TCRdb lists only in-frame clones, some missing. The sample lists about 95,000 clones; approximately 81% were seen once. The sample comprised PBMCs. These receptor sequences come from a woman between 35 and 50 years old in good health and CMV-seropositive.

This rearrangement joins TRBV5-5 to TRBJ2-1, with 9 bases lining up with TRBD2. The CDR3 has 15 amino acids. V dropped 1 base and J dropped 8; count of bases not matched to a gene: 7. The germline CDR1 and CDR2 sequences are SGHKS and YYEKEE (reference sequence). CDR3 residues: CASSLLAGARDEQFF. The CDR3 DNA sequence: TGTGCCAGCAGCTTGTTAGCGGGGGCTAGGGATGAGCAGTTCTTC.

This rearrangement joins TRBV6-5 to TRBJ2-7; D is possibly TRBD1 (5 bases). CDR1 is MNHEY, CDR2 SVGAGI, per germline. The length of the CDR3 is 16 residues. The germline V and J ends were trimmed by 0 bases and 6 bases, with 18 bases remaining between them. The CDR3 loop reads CASSYSNPRDSSEQYF. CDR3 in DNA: TGTGCCAGCAGTTACTCGAATCCCAGGGATTCAAGCGAGCAGTACTTC.

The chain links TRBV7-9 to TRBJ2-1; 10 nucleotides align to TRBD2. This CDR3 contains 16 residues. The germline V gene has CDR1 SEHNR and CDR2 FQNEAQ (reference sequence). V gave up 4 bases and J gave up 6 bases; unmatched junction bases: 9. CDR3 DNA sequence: TGTGCCAGCAGCTCCGCGGGGCTAGCGGGAGTCAATGAGCAGTTCTTC. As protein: CASSSAGLAGVNEQFF.

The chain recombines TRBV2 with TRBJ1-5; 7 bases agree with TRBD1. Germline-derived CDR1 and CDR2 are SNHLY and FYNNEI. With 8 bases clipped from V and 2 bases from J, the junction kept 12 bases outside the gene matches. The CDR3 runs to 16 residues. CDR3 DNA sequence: TGTGCCAGCGCCGGGGACAGCTCGATCGGCAATCAGCCCCAGCATTTT. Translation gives CASAGDSSIGNQPQHF.

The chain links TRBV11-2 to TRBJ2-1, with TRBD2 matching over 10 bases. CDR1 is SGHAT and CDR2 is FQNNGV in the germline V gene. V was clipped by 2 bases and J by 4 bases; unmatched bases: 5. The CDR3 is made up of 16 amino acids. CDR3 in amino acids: CASSLSTSGAYNEQFF. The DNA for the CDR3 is TGTGCCAGCAGCTTAAGTACTAGCGGGGCTTACAATGAGCAGTTCTTC.

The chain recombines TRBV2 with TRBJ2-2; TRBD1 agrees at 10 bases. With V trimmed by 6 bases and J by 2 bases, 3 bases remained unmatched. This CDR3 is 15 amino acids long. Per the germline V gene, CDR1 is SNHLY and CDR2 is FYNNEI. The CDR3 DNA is TGTGCCAGCAGCGAGACAGGGGGCAACACCGGGGAGCTGTTTTTT. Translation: CASSETGGNTGELFF.

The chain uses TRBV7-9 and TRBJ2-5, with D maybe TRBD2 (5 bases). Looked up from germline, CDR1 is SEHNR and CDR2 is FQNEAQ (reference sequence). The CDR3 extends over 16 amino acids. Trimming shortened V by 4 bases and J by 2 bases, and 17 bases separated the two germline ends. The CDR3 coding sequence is TGTGCCAGCAGCTCTGGGATCCTAGCTAAACAAGAGACCCAGTACTTC. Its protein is CASSSGILAKQETQYF.

Written as DNA, the CDR3 is TGTGCCAGCATCCTCTCTGGGGCCAACGTCCTGACTTTC. Translating it yields CASILSGANVLTF. This chain uses TRBV5-4 with TRBJ2-6; D is unclear. CDR1 and CDR2 from the germline V gene are SGHNT and YYREEE (reference sequence). The V gene lost 6 bases and the J gene lost 0 bases, with 4 bases spanning the gap. This CDR3 region has 13 residues.

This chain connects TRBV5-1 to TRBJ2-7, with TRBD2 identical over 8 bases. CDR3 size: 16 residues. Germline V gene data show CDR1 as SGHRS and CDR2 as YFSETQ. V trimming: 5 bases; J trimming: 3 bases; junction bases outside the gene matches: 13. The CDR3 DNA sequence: TGCGCCAGCAGGGGGGTGAGTAGCGGGAAGGGCTACGAGCAGTACTTC. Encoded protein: CASRGVSSGKGYEQYF.

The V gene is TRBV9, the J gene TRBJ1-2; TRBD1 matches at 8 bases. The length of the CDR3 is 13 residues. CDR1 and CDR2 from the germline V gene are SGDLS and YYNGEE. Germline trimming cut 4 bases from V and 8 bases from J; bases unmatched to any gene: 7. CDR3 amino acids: CASSPGTGRGYTF. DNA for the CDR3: TGTGCCAGCAGCCCTGGGACAGGACGGGGCTACACCTTC.

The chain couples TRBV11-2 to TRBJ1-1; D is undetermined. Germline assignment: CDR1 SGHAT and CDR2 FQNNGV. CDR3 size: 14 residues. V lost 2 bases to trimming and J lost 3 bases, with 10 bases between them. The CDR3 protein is CASSLSLTDTEAFF. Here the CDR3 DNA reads TGTGCCAGCAGCTTAAGTCTCACGGACACTGAAGCTTTCTTT. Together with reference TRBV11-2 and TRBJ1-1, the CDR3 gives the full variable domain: EAGVAQSPRYKIIEKRQSVAFWCNPISGHATLYWYQQILGQGPKLLIQFQNNGVVDDSQLPKDRFSAERLKGVDSTLKIQPAKLEDSAVYLCASSLSLTDTEAFFGQGTRLTVV.

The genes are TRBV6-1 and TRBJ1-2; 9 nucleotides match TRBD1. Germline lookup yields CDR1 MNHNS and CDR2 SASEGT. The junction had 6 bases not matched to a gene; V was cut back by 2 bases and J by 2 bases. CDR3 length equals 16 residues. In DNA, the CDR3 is TGTGCCAGCAGTGAACTTGGACAGGGGCGAAACTATGGCTACACCTTC. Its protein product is CASSELGQGRNYGYTF.

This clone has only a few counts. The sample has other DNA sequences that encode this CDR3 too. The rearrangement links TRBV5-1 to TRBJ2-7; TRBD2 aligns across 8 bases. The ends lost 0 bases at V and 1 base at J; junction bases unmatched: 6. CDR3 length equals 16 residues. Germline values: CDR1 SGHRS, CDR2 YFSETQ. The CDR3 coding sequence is TGCGCCAGCAGCTTGGGTGGAGCGGGGGTATCCTACGAGCAGTACTTC. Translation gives CASSLGGAGVSYEQYF.

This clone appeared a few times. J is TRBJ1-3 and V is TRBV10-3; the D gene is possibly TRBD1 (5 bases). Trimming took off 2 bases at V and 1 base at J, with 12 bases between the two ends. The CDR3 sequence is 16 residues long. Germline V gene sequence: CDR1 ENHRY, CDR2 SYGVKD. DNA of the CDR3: TGTGCCATCAGTGAGGGGGGGACTAGTTCTGGAAACACCATATATTTT. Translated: CAISEGGTSSGNTIYF.

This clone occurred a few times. The DNA for the CDR3 is TGTGCCAGTAGTCCTAGGACAGGGTTAGACATTCAGTACTTC. The encoded protein is CASSPRTGLDIQYF. The V call is TRBV19, the J call TRBJ2-4; 8 bases align to TRBD1. The ends lost 5 bases at V and 8 bases at J; junction bases unmatched: 8. Germline assignment: CDR1 LNHDA and CDR2 SQIVND (reference sequence). The CDR3 covers 14 residues.

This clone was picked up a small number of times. The CDR3 nucleotides read TGCGCCAGCAGCCCTTCCGCGGCTGCCAATGAGCAGTTCTTC. Protein sequence: CASSPSAAANEQFF. This chain joins TRBV5-1 and TRBJ2-1; D is uncertain. V was trimmed by 4 bases and J by 6 bases, leaving 14 bases between them. CDR1 is SGHRS, CDR2 YFSETQ, per germline. The CDR3 spans 14 residues.

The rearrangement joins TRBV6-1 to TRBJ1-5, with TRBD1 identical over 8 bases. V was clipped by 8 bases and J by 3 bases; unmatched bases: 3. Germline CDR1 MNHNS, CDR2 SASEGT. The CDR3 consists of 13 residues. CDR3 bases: TGTGCCAGCTCGGACAGGGACAATCAGCCCCAGCATTTT. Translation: CASSDRDNQPQHF.